Described below is a single TCR beta chain sequence and its context. As yet, its antigen is unknown. This may arise from a read error, as a much more abundant clone is one base away. The sample comes from a study of T cell repertoires in cytomegalovirus infection. MiXCR, applied by TCRdb to the reads, yields one record per CDR3 protein. The data hold approximately 990,000 distinct CDR3 sequences, with 31% observed a single time. Germline-derived CDR1 and CDR2 are MDHEN and SYDVKM. This CDR3 is built from 15 residues. Sequencing was performed on cultured CD8+ T cells from PBMCs, taken from culture after CMV antigen stimulation. The source of this sequence is a human donor in good health (CMV status not recorded). Some clones in this sample may be carry-over from other donors' samples. The gene calls are TRBV28 and TRBJ1-4; the D gene is possibly TRBD1 (6 bases). CDR3 bases: TGTGCCGGCAGTTTAGGGAAGACAGGATACGAAAAACTGTTTTTT. It is translated as CAGSLGKTGYEKLFF.